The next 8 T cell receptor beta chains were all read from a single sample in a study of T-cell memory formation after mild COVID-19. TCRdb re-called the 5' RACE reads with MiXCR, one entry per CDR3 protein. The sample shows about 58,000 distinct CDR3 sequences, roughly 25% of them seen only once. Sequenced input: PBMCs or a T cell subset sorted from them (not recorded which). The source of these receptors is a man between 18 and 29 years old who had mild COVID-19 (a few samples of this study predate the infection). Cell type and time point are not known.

The CDR3, as DNA: TGCGCCAGCAGCCAAAATATAGCGGGGGTTCGCACAGATACGCAGTATTTT. As protein: CASSQNIAGVRTDTQYF. V usage is TRBV4-1 and J usage is TRBJ2-3, with 9 bases lining up with TRBD2. After removal of 2 bases from V and 1 base from J, the junction contained 7 bases not matched to a gene. The CDR3 runs 17 residues. Germline lookup yields CDR1 MGHRA and CDR2 YSYEKL.

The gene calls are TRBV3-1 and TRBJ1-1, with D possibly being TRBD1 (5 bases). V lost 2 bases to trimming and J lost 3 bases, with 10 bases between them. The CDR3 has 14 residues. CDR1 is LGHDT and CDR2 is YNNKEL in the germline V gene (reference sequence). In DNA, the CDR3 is TGTGCCAGCAGCCAAACAGGCTCCCACACTGAAGCTTTCTTT. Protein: CASSQTGSHTEAFF.

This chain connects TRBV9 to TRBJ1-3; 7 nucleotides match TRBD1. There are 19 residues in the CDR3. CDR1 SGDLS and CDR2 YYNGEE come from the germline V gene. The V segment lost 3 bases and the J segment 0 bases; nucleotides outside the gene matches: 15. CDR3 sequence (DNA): TGTGCCAGCAGCGGGTCTTGGGACACAGGGGCCAGCTCTGGAAACACCATATATTTT. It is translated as CASSGSWDTGASSGNTIYF.

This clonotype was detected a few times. The CDR3 nucleotides read TGCGCCAGCAGCTTGTTGGCCGGCGAGACCCAGTACTTC. Translating it yields CASSLLAGETQYF. The chain employs TRBV5-1 and TRBJ2-5; no firm D call. Trimming shortened V by 1 base and J by 5 bases, and 9 bases separated the two germline ends. The CDR3 totals 13 residues. Germline V gives CDR1 SGHRS, CDR2 YFSETQ. Together with reference TRBV5-1 and TRBJ2-5, the CDR3 gives the full variable domain: KAGVTQTPRYLIKTRGQQVTLSCSPISGHRSVSWYQQTPGQGLQFLFEYFSETQRNKGNFPGRFSGRQFSNSRSEMNVSTLELGDSALYLCASSLLAGETQYFGPGTRLLVL.

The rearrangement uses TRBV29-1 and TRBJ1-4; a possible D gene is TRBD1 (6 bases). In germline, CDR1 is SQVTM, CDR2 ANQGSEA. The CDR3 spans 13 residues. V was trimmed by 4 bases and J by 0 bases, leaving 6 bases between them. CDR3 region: CSVAGATNEKLFF. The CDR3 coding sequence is TGCAGCGTTGCAGGGGCAACTAATGAAAAACTGTTTTTT.

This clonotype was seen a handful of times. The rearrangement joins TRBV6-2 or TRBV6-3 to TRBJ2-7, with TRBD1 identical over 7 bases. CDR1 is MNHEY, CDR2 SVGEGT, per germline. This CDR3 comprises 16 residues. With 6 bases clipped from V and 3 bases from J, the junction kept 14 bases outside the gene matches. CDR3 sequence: CASRTGTDYTNYEQYF. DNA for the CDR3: TGTGCCAGCAGGACCGGGACAGACTACACCAACTACGAGCAGTACTTC.

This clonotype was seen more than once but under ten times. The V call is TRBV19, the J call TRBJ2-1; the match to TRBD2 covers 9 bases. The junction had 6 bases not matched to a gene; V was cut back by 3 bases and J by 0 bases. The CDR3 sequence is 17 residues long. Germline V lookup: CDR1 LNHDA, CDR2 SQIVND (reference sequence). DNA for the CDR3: TGTGCCAGTAGTATCTCCCTGACTAGCGGCTCCTACAATGAGCAGTTCTTC. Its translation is CASSISLTSGSYNEQFF.

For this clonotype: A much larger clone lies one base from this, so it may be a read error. The chain's CDR3 is CASSLGETEAFF. The CDR3 DNA sequence: TGTGCCAGCAGTTTAGGGGAAACTGAAGCTTTCTTT. This chain uses TRBV12-3 or TRBV12-4 with TRBJ1-1, with D unresolved. There are 12 residues in the CDR3. The ends were cut back, 1 base at V and 5 bases at J, with 5 bases in the middle.